This TCR beta chain was obtained from a study of neurological immune-mediated disorders. Trimming pared 6 bases from V and 9 bases from J, leaving 21 bases between. The CDR3 is 15 residues long. The time point here: longitudinal time-point 2. MiXCR, run by TCRdb on the 5' RACE reads, gives a single entry per CDR3 protein. The data contain approximately 30,000 distinct CDR3 sequences, about 13% of them singletons. This clonotype was seen ten or more times. The chain joins TRBV12-3 or TRBV12-4 to TRBJ2-1; D is perhaps TRBD1 (5 bases). This clonotype was sampled from a woman in her 40s in good health. Material: PBMCs. CDR3 region: CASRRTPPGMGEQFF. CDR3 nucleotide sequence: TGTGCCAGCAGGCGAACCCCCCCAGGGATGGGTGAGCAGTTCTTC.